This T cell receptor beta chain comes out of a study of breast tumors, draining lymph nodes, adjacent tissues. Germline CDR1 and CDR2: SGHDT and YYEEEE. The CDR3 length is 12 residues. With V trimmed by 7 bases and J by 2 bases, 0 bases remained unmatched. TCRdb analysed the multiplex PCR reads with MiXCR anew, one entry per CDR3 protein. The sample has over 60,000 distinct CDR3 sequences, 40% to 45% seen once; the top ten hold roughly 8.1%. The receptor was isolated from a female donor with breast cancer. Some clones in this sample may be carry-over from other donors' samples. The chain employs TRBV5-6 and TRBJ2-7, with TRBD1 matching 10 bases. Sequences were obtained from breast tumor tissue. CDR3 amino acids: CASGQGAYEQYF. The CDR3 nucleotides are TGTGCCAGCGGACAGGGGGCCTACGAGCAGTACTTC.